This T cell receptor beta chain derives from a study of beta chain features in type 1 diabetes. Study-wide points: Patients showed naive, central memory and Treg TCRB repertoires that appeared more similar than those of healthy donors.

The entirety of the isolated RNA underwent reverse transcription, so expressed TCRB transcripts were sequenced. Profiling relied on immunoSEQ multiplex PCR, and the TCRdb table lists in-frame clones only, not all of them. The data hold fewer than 550,000 clones, with roughly 10% observed a single time. On this clone: What it binds is unknown.

The CDR3 spans 11 residues. Trimming shortened V by 3 bases and J by 5 bases, and 7 bases separated the two germline ends. Germline CDR1 and CDR2: DFQATT and SNEGSKA (reference sequence). CD4+ naive, central memory, regulatory and stem cell-like memory cells were sorted via CD45RO/CCR7/CD25/CD127/CD95/CD27. Sequencing was performed on naive CD4+ T cells from blood. The sequence was collected from a young woman in good health. This chain links TRBV20-1 with TRBJ2-5; maybe TRBD2 (5 bases). CDR3 sequence reads: CSASGVETQYF. CDR3 DNA sequence: TGCAGTGCTAGCGGGGTTGAGACCCAGTACTTC.